The TCR beta chain described here comes from a study of control samples from healthy donors and cancer patients. Libraries were prepared by immunoSEQ multiplex PCR; TCRdb keeps only in-frame clonotypes and omits some of them. The table lists about 130,000 clones, roughly 90% of them singletons. CDR1 is SGHTS and CDR2 is YDEGEE in the germline V gene. The V end lost 4 bases, the J end lost 6 bases, and 19 bases lay between the germline ends. The CDR3 is 15 residues long. The receptor comes from a man aged 18 to 29 in good health. Source material: blood. This chain links TRBV5-8 with TRBJ1-2; no reliable D call. Here the CDR3 DNA reads TGTGCCAGCAGCACCCCATGGTTGGCGGGAGATGGCTACACCTTC. Translation gives CASSTPWLAGDGYTF.